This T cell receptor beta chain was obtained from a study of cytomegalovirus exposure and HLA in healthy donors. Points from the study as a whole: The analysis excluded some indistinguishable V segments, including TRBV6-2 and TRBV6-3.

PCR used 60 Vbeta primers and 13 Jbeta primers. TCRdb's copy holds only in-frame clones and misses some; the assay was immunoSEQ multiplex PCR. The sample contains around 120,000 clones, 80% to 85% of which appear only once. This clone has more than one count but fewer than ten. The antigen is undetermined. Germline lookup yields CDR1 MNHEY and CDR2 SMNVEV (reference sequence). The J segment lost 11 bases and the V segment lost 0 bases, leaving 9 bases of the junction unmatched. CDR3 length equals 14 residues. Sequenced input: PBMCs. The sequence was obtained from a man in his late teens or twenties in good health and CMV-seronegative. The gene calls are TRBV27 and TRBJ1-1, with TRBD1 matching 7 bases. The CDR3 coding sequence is TGTGCCAGCAGTTTATCGTTTACAGGGGTTGAGGCTTTCTTT. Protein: CASSLSFTGVEAFF.